The entry that follows covers one T cell receptor beta chain sequence. This clonotype occurred many times. What antigen it recognizes has not been identified. No much larger clone is present one base from it, and per-base qualities are unavailable. The record originates from a study of neurological immune-mediated disorders (dated by TCRdb to about 2019). Regarding the study in general: Of the roughly 34 multiple sclerosis patients, about 30 had relapsing-remitting MS and 3 had secondary progressive MS. Peripheral blood TCR-beta repertoires from patients with HTLV-I-associated myelopathy (HAM/TSP), patients with multiple sclerosis, and healthy controls were compared in the study using UMI-based sequencing. The 100 to 110 TCR-beta libraries covered PBMC samples along with longitudinal samples, technical triplicates, and paired sorted CD4+ and CD8+ T-cell subsets. The cohort was made up of about 68 subjects, consisting of about 15 HAM/TSP patients, roughly 35 multiple sclerosis patients and about 20 healthy controls.

The CDR3 runs 15 residues from the cysteine to the phenylalanine. The entry retains the CDR3 DNA only, 45 bases that are in frame from base 1. The germline V gene (reference sequence) sets CDR1 to DFQATT and CDR2 to SNEGSKA. At the junction V is shortened by 0 bases and J by 3 bases, with 14 bases in between. To synthesize cDNA, template-switch 5'RACE was performed with a primer carrying a 10-nucleotide random unique molecular identifier so that each TCR transcript was tagged. Over 180 million TCR-beta sequences, covering 15-18 subjects, were produced in each sequencing run. The RNeasy kit was used to extract total RNA. Using the KAPA Real-time Library Amplification kit, TCR-beta VDJ regions were amplified with primers for the TCR constant region and the 5'RACE anchor. A first PCR added sample indexes and Illumina adaptors, and a second PCR then raised library yield. The roughly 650 bp TCR product was size-selected on a 2% E-gel SizeSelection system after Ampure bead purification. Before pooling, libraries had their quality checked on a Bioanalyzer, their concentration measured with Qubit, and their quantity determined with the Kapa Library Quantification kit. Libraries were sequenced paired-end 2 x 150 bp on an Illumina HiSeq 2500. To increase sequence diversity, roughly 24-31% phiX was spiked into each library pool. In the authors' own workflow: The UMI-based MiGEC pipeline processed quality-filtered reads and removed over 85% of raw TCR sequences during error correction. IMGT germline references were used for alignment of VDJ genes, and clonotypes were defined by a unique CDR3 amino acid sequence together with V-J genes. Clonal expansion, Shannon diversity and CDR3 relatedness (CalcPairwiseDistances, ClusterSamples) were evaluated with VDJtools, and phylogenetic trees were built with CLCbio workbench. Using coefficient-of-variation modelling across technical triplicates, the study counted a clone as expanded if it had at least 8 unique UMIs. The public reads were reanalyzed by TCRdb: fastp trimming at Q25, MiXCR alignment, in-frame beta chains only. Entries are consolidated by CDR3 protein sequence, retaining the most common genes and DNA. V and J calls and clone size were set by TCRdb, not the authors. A total of approximately 70,000 distinct CDR3 sequences appear in this sample, around 4.8% of them only once. About 2.2% of the sample goes to the ten largest clones.

Unsorted PBMC libraries were generated from 2 million PBMCs stored in RNAlater at -80 °C until RNA extraction. The multiple sclerosis patients were enrolled in a US clinical protocol that evaluated disease progression with magnetic resonance imaging. Peripheral blood was subjected to Ficoll-Hypaque density gradient centrifugation to isolate PBMCs, which were then cryopreserved in liquid nitrogen. The study at large found these results: Phylogenetic analysis grouped repertoires from 18 of 34 MS patients into a cluster of related CDR3 sequences, suggesting a possible repertoire-level signature. TCR clonal expansion was highest in HAM/TSP patients and lowest in MS patients, with MS patients falling below even healthy controls. Expanded clones from different subjects shared no identical CDR3 amino acid sequences, which suggests that TCR-beta repertoires were private in all groups. The MS cluster was not associated with any clinical or MRI features, and the authors stated that larger cohorts are needed.

Recombination connected TRBV20-1 to TRBJ2-5, with no reliable assignment of the D segment. The material sequenced was PBMCs. This clonotype originated in a woman in her sixties or seventies with multiple sclerosis. Here the CDR3 is given as CSARDDETREETQYF. Read as DNA, the sequence is TGCAGTGCTAGAGATGATGAGACACGAGAAGAGACCCAGTACTTC.